These 16 T cell receptor beta chains originate from one sample sequenced in a study of T cell responses to AZD1222 COVID-19 vaccine. Clones were read by immunoSEQ multiplex PCR, and TCRdb kept only the in-frame ones, dropping some. The sample has 100,000 to 150,000 clones, roughly 88% seen once. Source: peripheral blood, taken 28 days after the second AZD1222 dose. These receptors were collected from an adult who received the AZD1222 COVID-19 vaccine.

The V gene is TRBV18, the J gene TRBJ2-7; 7 bases fit TRBD2. Losses at the gene ends were 3 bases for V and 0 bases for J; bases not matched to a gene: 14. The CDR3 runs 18 residues. Germline V lookup: CDR1 KGHSH, CDR2 LQKENI. CDR3 nucleotide sequence: TGTGCCAGCTCACCCCGCGTGGGCGGGAGTTTCACCTCCTACGAGCAGTACTTC. Protein sequence: CASSPRVGGSFTSYEQYF. Based on the CDR3 plus reference TRBV18 and TRBJ2-7, the full variable domain is NAGVMQNPRHLVRRRGQEARLRCSPMKGHSHVYWYRQLPEEGLKFMVYLQKENIIDESGMPKERFSAEFPKEGPSILRIQQVVRGDSAAYFCASSPRVGGSFTSYEQYFGPGTRLTVT.

The rearrangement uses TRBV10-3 and TRBJ1-2; a weak D match, TRBD1 (5 bases). The CDR3 length is 15 residues. Germline V lookup: CDR1 ENHRY, CDR2 SYGVKD. Trimming stripped 7 bases from V and 3 bases from J, with 18 bases between. The CDR3 DNA reads TGTGCCATCAACCGGGACCCAGCGGGGGACTATGGCTACACCTTC. It yields the protein CAINRDPAGDYGYTF.

This chain links TRBV2 with TRBJ1-4; D not certain. The V gene lost 6 bases and the J gene lost 8 bases, with 19 bases spanning the gap. Germline CDR1 SNHLY, CDR2 FYNNEI. The CDR3 spans 15 residues. CDR3: CASRLFSGQREKLFF. In DNA form, the CDR3 reads TGTGCCAGCAGGTTATTCTCCGGGCAAAGGGAAAAACTGTTTTTT.

The chain couples TRBV12-3 or TRBV12-4 to TRBJ1-6; D unclear. The V end lost 0 bases, the J end lost 7 bases, and 4 bases lay between the germline ends. The CDR3 length is 13 residues. CDR3 residues: CASSLAQNSPLHF. CDR3 nucleotides: TGTGCCAGCAGTTTAGCGCAGAATTCACCCCTCCACTTT.

This clone was detected once. The rearrangement joins TRBV6-6 to TRBJ2-7; D possibly corresponds to TRBD1 (6 bases). The CDR3 is 15 amino acids. The germline V gene encodes CDR1 MNHNY and CDR2 SVGAGI (reference sequence). Trimming removed 6 bases from V and 2 bases from J, with 17 bases in between. The CDR3 DNA is TGTGCCAGCAGCCGATCCCCAGGGGCCGCCTACGAGCAGTACTTC. It specifies CASSRSPGAAYEQYF.

The V and J genes are TRBV28 and TRBJ2-1; 7 positions agree with TRBD2. The germline gives CDR1 MDHEN, CDR2 SYDVKM. Germline trimming cut 3 bases from V and 0 bases from J; bases unmatched to any gene: 2. CDR3 size: 15 residues. The CDR3 region is CASSLRGSSYNEQFF. The CDR3 nucleotides read TGTGCCAGCAGTTTGCGCGGGAGCTCCTACAATGAGCAGTTCTTC.

The chain is built from TRBV6-5 and TRBJ2-7; 7 bases line up with TRBD1. Unmatched junction bases numbered 9, after V lost 4 bases and J lost 6 bases. CDR1 is MNHEY, CDR2 SVGAGI, per germline. The CDR3 consists of 14 residues. The CDR3 region has the DNA TGTGCCAGCAGTTTGGGACAGCCCCCAAGCGAGCAGTACTTC. Translated, it gives CASSLGQPPSEQYF.

This rearrangement joins TRBV5-1 to TRBJ2-7; D is ambiguous. Germline assignment: CDR1 SGHRS and CDR2 YFSETQ. This CDR3 region has 12 residues. Trimming left V 0 bases short and J 3 bases short, with 4 bases between. CDR3 DNA: TGCGCCAGCAGCTTGGCCAACTACGAGCAGTACTTC. Amino acids: CASSLANYEQYF.

This chain links TRBV6-5 with TRBJ1-1, with no clear D. Trimming took off 5 bases at V and 6 bases at J, with 13 bases between the two ends. CDR1 and CDR2 from the germline V gene are MNHEY and SVGAGI. CDR3 size: 13 residues. CDR3 nucleotide sequence: TGTGCCAGCAGTACCGGAAAGGCACCTGAAGCTTTCTTT. Protein product: CASSTGKAPEAFF.

This clone showed up just once. The J gene is TRBJ1-2, the V gene TRBV12-3 or TRBV12-4; D unclear. Deletions cut 3 bases from V and 8 bases from J, with 13 bases between. This CDR3 region has 13 residues. CDR3 coding DNA: TGTGCCAGCAGTTTTCCCGGGTTCGGGGGCTACACCTTC. Protein sequence: CASSFPGFGGYTF.

The rearrangement joins TRBV24-1 to TRBJ2-1, with 10 nucleotides matching TRBD2. The CDR3 is 16 residues long. The trim removed 7 bases at V and 3 bases at J, leaving 8 bases unmatched. Germline V gene sequence: CDR1 KGHDR, CDR2 SFDVKD. The CDR3 region is CATRQPGLAYYNEQFF. In DNA, the CDR3 is TGTGCCACCAGGCAGCCGGGACTAGCGTACTACAATGAGCAGTTCTTC.

V is TRBV29-1 and J is TRBJ2-1, with D maybe TRBD2 (5 bases). The V and J ends lost 5 bases and 6 bases respectively, with 8 bases between them. Germline loops: CDR1 SQVTM, CDR2 ANQGSEA. The CDR3 runs 11 residues. The CDR3 region has the DNA TGCAGCGTTTATGAGGGCAATGAGCAGTTCTTC. This gives the protein CSVYEGNEQFF.

This sequence joins TRBV6-1 and TRBJ1-5; TRBD1 might be the D (5 bases). CDR3 length: 15 residues. Germline V CDR1 and CDR2: MNHNS, SASEGT. Between the trimmed V and J ends, which lost 5 bases and 0 bases, there was a span of 11 bases. The CDR3 bases are TGTGCCAGCAGTTGGGGCAGCGATAGCAATCAGCCCCAGCATTTT. Its protein is CASSWGSDSNQPQHF.

V and J are TRBV7-9 and TRBJ1-5; TRBD1 matches 8 bases. The germline V gene has CDR1 SEHNR and CDR2 FQNEAQ (reference sequence). Trimming cost V 4 bases and J 1 base; bases outside gene matches: 3. This CDR3 has 15 amino acids. The CDR3 nucleotides read TGTGCCAGCAGCTACCAGGGGGCCAGCAATCAGCCCCAGCATTTT. Translated: CASSYQGASNQPQHF.

The chain couples TRBV7-8 to TRBJ2-7; TRBD2 aligns across 14 bases. CDR1 and CDR2 (germline): SGHVS, FQNEAQ. After removal of 5 bases from V and 7 bases from J, the junction contained 10 bases not matched to a gene. The length of the CDR3 is 16 residues. In DNA form, the CDR3 reads TGTGCCAGCAGCCCACTCGGACTAGCGGGAGGATTAGAGCAGTACTTC. Amino acids: CASSPLGLAGGLEQYF.

The chain employs TRBV12-3 or TRBV12-4 and TRBJ1-1; 7 bases align to TRBD1. This CDR3 has 13 amino acids. V dropped 7 bases and J dropped 4; count of bases not matched to a gene: 6. The CDR3 loop is CASTPGGFTEAFF. CDR3 sequence (DNA): TGTGCCAGCACCCCAGGGGGTTTCACTGAAGCTTTCTTT.